Presented here are 32 T cell receptor beta chains from one specimen sequenced in a study of control samples from healthy donors and cancer patients. TCRdb's copy holds only in-frame clones and misses some; the assay was immunoSEQ multiplex PCR. The sample records about 130,000 clones, almost 95% being singletons. The sequenced material came from PBMCs. Receptors originate from a man of 80 years or more with head and neck cancer.

The chain employs TRBV5-8 and TRBJ1-3; 8 bases are shared with TRBD1. After removal of 4 bases from V and 0 bases from J, the junction contained 6 bases not matched to a gene. The CDR3 spans 16 residues. Germline CDR1 reads SGHTS; CDR2 reads YDEGEE. The CDR3 sequence is CASSARTGYSGNTIYF. The DNA of the CDR3 is TGTGCCAGCAGCGCGAGGACAGGGTACTCTGGAAACACCATATATTTT.

The table lists this clone with a count of one. The genes are TRBV7-2 and TRBJ2-7; D ambiguous. The germline gives CDR1 SGHTA, CDR2 FQGNSA. V lost 2 bases and J lost 2, with 16 bases in between. The CDR3 has 16 residues. DNA of the CDR3: TGTGCCAGCAGCTTAAGACCAAGGTCCCGACCCTACGAGCAGTACTTC. This gives the protein CASSLRPRSRPYEQYF.

This sequence joins TRBV27 and TRBJ1-5, with D possibly being TRBD1 (5 bases). CDR3 size: 17 residues. Trimming took 6 bases from V and 6 from J, leaving 24 bases between them. The germline CDR1 and CDR2 sequences are MNHEY and SMNVEV (reference sequence). CDR3 protein: CASSPLSLGTSFQPQHF. As DNA, the CDR3 is TGTGCCAGCAGCCCGCTCTCCCTGGGGACCTCGTTTCAGCCCCAGCATTTT.

V is TRBV11-2 and J is TRBJ1-6, with D hard to call. This CDR3 is built from 12 residues. Trimming removed 5 bases at V and 5 bases at J, with 4 bases between. Germline V CDR1 and CDR2: SGHAT, FQNNGV. The CDR3 DNA follows: TGTGCCAGCAGCACTAATAATTCACCCCTCCACTTT. Protein sequence: CASSTNNSPLHF.

The chain has TRBV14 and TRBJ1-1; D is perhaps TRBD1 (5 bases). The germline gives CDR1 SGHDN, CDR2 FVKESK. Trimming cost V 0 bases and J 4 bases, with 18 bases left between them. The CDR3 extends over 17 amino acids. CDR3 loop: CASSQDKGHISGTEAFF. CDR3 DNA: TGTGCCAGCAGCCAAGATAAGGGGCATATATCGGGCACTGAAGCTTTCTTT.

For the CDR3, the DNA is TGTGCCAGCAGCCAGAGAAGCGGGGGGACAACCTACAATGAGCAGTTCTTC. Encoded protein: CASSQRSGGTTYNEQFF. This chain links TRBV14 with TRBJ2-1, with TRBD2 matching over 9 bases. Germline V gene sequence: CDR1 SGHDN, CDR2 FVKESK. This CDR3 contains 17 residues. J was trimmed by 2 bases and V by 3 bases; bases with no gene match: 8.

The sample holds one count of this clone. This chain joins TRBV4-1 and TRBJ1-4; D may be TRBD1 (5 bases). Trimming cost V 0 bases and J 4 bases, with 18 bases left between them. Germline CDR1 is MGHRA and CDR2 is YSYEKL. The CDR3 consists of 18 residues. CDR3 region: CASSQDRLWGLSNEKLFF. In DNA, the CDR3 is TGCGCCAGCAGCCAAGATCGGCTCTGGGGACTAAGTAATGAAAAACTGTTTTTT.

V is TRBV6-6 and J is TRBJ2-2, with a possible D match to TRBD2 (6 bases). V was cut by 5 bases and J by 1 base, with 26 bases left in between. The CDR3 has 20 residues. Germline V gene data show CDR1 as MNHNY and CDR2 as SVGAGI (reference sequence). The CDR3 sequence: CASSPSSGTGKAGNTGELFF. DNA of the CDR3: TGTGCCAGCAGTCCATCCTCCGGGACTGGGAAGGCAGGGAACACCGGGGAGCTGTTTTTT.

A word on this clone: Other DNA sequences in the sample encode the same CDR3. The chain carries TRBV9 and TRBJ2-7; D might be TRBD1 (6 bases). The germline V gene has CDR1 SGDLS and CDR2 YYNGEE. This CDR3 spans 13 amino acids. The V gene lost 4 bases and the J gene lost 5 bases, with 13 bases spanning the gap. The CDR3 loop reads CASSPAGADEQYF. The CDR3 DNA reads TGTGCCAGCAGCCCAGCAGGGGCGGACGAGCAGTACTTC. Looking up the rest from reference TRBV9 and TRBJ2-7 gives the full variable domain: DSGVTQTPKHLITATGQRVTLRCSPRSGDLSVYWYQQSLDQGLQFLIQYYNGEERAKGNILERFSAQQFPDLHSELNLSSLELGDSALYFCASSPAGADEQYFGPGTRLTVT.

This clone showed up just once. This rearrangement joins TRBV9 to TRBJ2-1; TRBD1 or TRBD2 may be the D gene (6 bases each). The CDR3 totals 14 residues. CDR1 and CDR2 (germline): SGDLS, YYNGEE. Between the trimmed V and J ends, which lost 3 bases and 6 bases, there was a span of 13 bases. DNA for the CDR3: TGTGCCAGCAGCGGCGGTGGGGGGCGCAATGAGCAGTTCTTC. Protein: CASSGGGGRNEQFF. The whole variable domain, filled in from reference TRBV9 and TRBJ2-1, reads DSGVTQTPKHLITATGQRVTLRCSPRSGDLSVYWYQQSLDQGLQFLIQYYNGEERAKGNILERFSAQQFPDLHSELNLSSLELGDSALYFCASSGGGGRNEQFFGPGTRLTVL.

The chain recombines TRBV7-8 with TRBJ2-3; TRBD2 matches at 9 bases. Trimming cost V 3 bases and J 1 base; bases outside gene matches: 8. Germline V gene sequence: CDR1 SGHVS, CDR2 FQNEAQ. This CDR3 spans 17 amino acids. This chain's CDR3 is CASSFAGGPGGTDTQYF. The CDR3 DNA is TGTGCCAGCAGCTTCGCGGGAGGGCCGGGGGGCACAGATACGCAGTATTTT.

V usage is TRBV9 and J usage is TRBJ2-2, with a weak D call TRBD1 (6 bases). The germline V gene encodes CDR1 SGDLS and CDR2 YYNGEE. V lost 6 bases to trimming and J lost 1 base, with 19 bases between them. CDR3 size: 17 residues. CDR3 amino acids: CASTNFPGHLNTGELFF. In DNA form, the CDR3 reads TGTGCCAGCACCAATTTTCCGGGACATTTGAACACCGGGGAGCTGTTTTTT.

The chain is built from TRBV7-9 and TRBJ2-2; D is unclear. V lost 0 bases and J lost 1, with 3 bases in between. The CDR3 runs 14 residues. The V gene's germline CDR1 is SEHNR and CDR2 FQNEAQ (reference sequence). The CDR3 here is CASSLARNTGELFF. As DNA, the CDR3 is TGTGCCAGCAGCTTAGCCCGGAACACCGGGGAGCTGTTTTTT. The full variable domain, completed using reference TRBV7-9 and TRBJ2-2, is DTGVSQNPRHKITKRGQNVTFRCDPISEHNRLYWYRQTLGQGPEFLTYFQNEAQLEKSRLLSDRFSAERPKGSFSTLEIQRTEQGDSAMYLCASSLARNTGELFFGEGSRLTVL.

This clone has a handful of counts. The genes are TRBV5-6 and TRBJ1-3; D possibly corresponds to TRBD1 (6 bases). Between the trimmed V and J ends, which lost 0 bases and 4 bases, there was a span of 11 bases. This CDR3 has 15 amino acids. In germline, CDR1 is SGHDT, CDR2 YYEEEE. The CDR3 loop is CASSLGGGHGNTIYF. The CDR3 region has the DNA TGTGCCAGCAGCTTGGGTGGGGGGCACGGAAACACCATATATTTT.

The chain carries TRBV7-2 and TRBJ2-3, with D unclear. CDR3 length: 13 residues. The germline gives CDR1 SGHTA, CDR2 FQGNSA. V dropped 1 base and J dropped 6 bases, with 8 bases sitting between them. The CDR3 bases are TGTGCCAGCAGCTTAGGGTGGGCGGATACGCAGTATTTT. Encoded protein: CASSLGWADTQYF.

This sequence joins TRBV2 and TRBJ2-2; no reliable D call. The CDR3 extends over 14 amino acids. The V end lost 7 bases, the J end lost 0 bases, and 9 bases lay between the germline ends. Germline CDR1 and CDR2: SNHLY and FYNNEI. The CDR3 loop is CASNYSPNTGELFF. CDR3 bases: TGTGCCAGCAACTATAGCCCGAACACCGGGGAGCTGTTTTTT. Full variable domain (outside the CDR3, taken from reference TRBV2 and TRBJ2-2): EPEVTQTPSHQVTQMGQEVILRCVPISNHLYFYWYRQILGQKVEFLVSFYNNEISEKSEIFDDQFSVERPDGSNFTLKIRSTKLEDSAMYFCASNYSPNTGELFFGEGSRLTVL.

The chain has TRBV4-3 and TRBJ2-4; 7 bases line up with TRBD2. Germline V gene lookup returns CDR1 LGHNA and CDR2 YSLEER. The CDR3 is made up of 15 amino acids. The V segment lost 0 bases and the J segment 7 bases; nucleotides outside the gene matches: 6. The CDR3 DNA follows: TGCGCCAGCAGCCAAGATCGGGGGGACTTGAACATTCAGTACTTC. This translates into CASSQDRGDLNIQYF.

The chain carries TRBV3-1 (or the pseudogene TRBV3-2) and TRBJ2-1, with D unclear. This CDR3 comprises 15 residues. CDR1 is LGHDT and CDR2 is YNNKEL in the germline V gene (reference sequence). Trimming removed 1 base at V and 2 bases at J, with 9 bases between. As DNA, the CDR3 is TGTGCCAGCAGCCAAGGGGTGAGTGCCTACAATGAGCAGTTCTTC. This sequence encodes CASSQGVSAYNEQFF.

J is TRBJ1-1 and V is TRBV5-1, with D possibly matching TRBD1 (5 bases). V was pared by 0 bases and J by 6 bases, with 18 bases between. The CDR3 is 16 amino acids. Germline V gene lookup returns CDR1 SGHRS and CDR2 YFSETQ. The CDR3 DNA follows: TGCGCCAGCAGCTTGGCGGAGGGACTCCTCCGAGCTGAAGCTTTCTTT. Protein: CASSLAEGLLRAEAFF.

The CDR3 is CASSLTGGSNQPQHF. The DNA of the CDR3 is TGTGCCAGCAGTCTGACAGGTGGGAGCAATCAGCCCCAGCATTTT. This sequence joins TRBV5-6 and TRBJ1-5; D may be TRBD1 (6 bases). Trimming shortened V by 5 bases and J by 1 base, and 13 bases separated the two germline ends. Germline V gene sequence: CDR1 SGHDT, CDR2 YYEEEE. CDR3 length equals 15 residues.

The chain joins TRBV4-2 to TRBJ1-6, with D unclear. The germline V and J ends were trimmed by 1 base and 8 bases, with 15 bases remaining between them. The CDR3 is 16 residues long. Germline V gene lookup returns CDR1 LGHNA and CDR2 YNFKEQ. The CDR3 bases are TGTGCCAGCAGCCAAGGTGAGGGCGTTGATGATTCACCCCTCCACTTT. This codes for CASSQGEGVDDSPLHF.

This chain joins TRBV7-9 and TRBJ2-7, with 7 bases lining up with TRBD2. This CDR3 has 14 amino acids. Germline assignment: CDR1 SEHNR and CDR2 FQNEAQ (reference sequence). With V trimmed by 5 bases and J by 0 bases, 4 bases remained unmatched. The CDR3 DNA is TGTGCCAGCAGCCCCGGGACTAACTCCTACGAGCAGTACTTC. It is translated as CASSPGTNSYEQYF.

The V gene is TRBV7-9, the J gene TRBJ1-1; a possible D gene is TRBD1 (5 bases). Germline V gene data show CDR1 as SEHNR and CDR2 as FQNEAQ (reference sequence). The V end lost 1 base, the J end lost 3 bases, and 9 bases lay between the germline ends. The CDR3 has 14 residues. This CDR3 is CASSLGVGDTEAFF. The CDR3 nucleotides are TGTGCCAGCAGCTTAGGGGTGGGGGACACTGAAGCTTTCTTT.

The chain couples TRBV3-1 (or the pseudogene TRBV3-2) to TRBJ2-2; D is undetermined. CDR1 is LGHDT, CDR2 YNNKEL, per germline (reference sequence). This CDR3 is built from 16 residues. Trimming left V 1 base short and J 7 bases short, with 16 bases between. This chain's CDR3 is CASSQAAQPPIGELFF. CDR3 nucleotide sequence: TGTGCCAGCAGCCAAGCCGCTCAGCCCCCGATCGGGGAGCTGTTTTTT.

About this clone: Other nucleotide sequences from this sample produce the same CDR3. The chain couples TRBV6-2 or TRBV6-3 to TRBJ2-7; D not resolved. The germline V gene has CDR1 MNHEY and CDR2 SVGEGT. The CDR3 spans 12 residues. The V end lost 0 bases, the J end lost 1 base, and 1 base lay between the germline ends. The CDR3 DNA is TGTGCCAGCAGTTACTCATCCTACGAGCAGTACTTC. Translation gives CASSYSSYEQYF.

J is TRBJ2-7 and V is TRBV5-4, with 9 bases fitting TRBD1. Per the germline V gene, CDR1 is SGHNT and CDR2 is YYREEE (reference sequence). This CDR3 is built from 15 residues. Trimming cost V 2 bases and J 5 bases; bases outside gene matches: 8. CDR3 in DNA: TGTGCCAGCAGCTTAAATGCCGGGACAGGGAACGAGCAGTACTTC. Protein sequence: CASSLNAGTGNEQYF.

The rearrangement joins TRBV10-3 to TRBJ1-3; D is unclear. Germline CDR1 and CDR2: ENHRY and SYGVKD. This CDR3 has 13 residues. The germline V and J ends were trimmed by 3 bases and 4 bases, with 7 bases remaining between them. CDR3 sequence reads: CAISELTGNTIYF. DNA of the CDR3: TGTGCCATCAGTGAACTTACCGGAAACACCATATATTTT.

The chain is built from TRBV14 and TRBJ2-1, with D perhaps matching TRBD1 (6 bases). Germline CDR1 SGHDN, CDR2 FVKESK. The CDR3 has 13 amino acids. V shed 0 bases and J shed 15 bases, with 15 bases lying between them. CDR3 nucleotide sequence: TGTGCCAGCAGCCAAGATTTCGGGACACGTAGGTTCTTC. Translated, it gives CASSQDFGTRRFF.

The chain has TRBV20-1 and TRBJ2-7, with 7 bases matching TRBD1. This CDR3 contains 13 residues. V was clipped by 6 bases and J by 3 bases; unmatched bases: 8. Germline lookup yields CDR1 DFQATT and CDR2 SNEGSKA (reference sequence). The CDR3 DNA is TGCAGTGCGAGTGGGACAGCCAACTACGAGCAGTACTTC. Protein product: CSASGTANYEQYF.

This clone was detected once. The V call is TRBV19, the J call TRBJ2-3; either TRBD1 or TRBD2 may fit D (5 bases each). Trimming stripped 0 bases from V and 0 bases from J, with 13 bases between. Germline V gives CDR1 LNHDA, CDR2 SQIVND (reference sequence). CDR3 length: 17 residues. The CDR3 loop reads CASSIDRRRTSTDTQYF. CDR3 DNA sequence: TGTGCCAGTAGTATAGATCGTCGGAGGACAAGCACAGATACGCAGTATTTT.

The chain has TRBV30 and TRBJ1-2; a possible D gene is TRBD1 (5 bases). CDR1 is GTSNPN and CDR2 is SVGIG in the germline V gene (reference sequence). The germline V and J ends were trimmed by 0 bases and 13 bases, with 21 bases remaining between them. This CDR3 is 14 amino acids long. CDR3 residues: CAWSVRGRNGALTF. CDR3 nucleotide sequence: TGTGCCTGGAGTGTACGGGGCCGGAACGGGGCCCTCACCTTC.

The chain couples TRBV2 to TRBJ2-7; D not resolved. The CDR3 sequence is 13 residues long. V was trimmed by 6 bases and J by 2 bases, leaving 11 bases between them. Germline V gene data show CDR1 as SNHLY and CDR2 as FYNNEI. The CDR3 region is CASRLLIPYEQYF. The CDR3 region has the DNA TGTGCCAGCAGACTACTAATACCCTACGAGCAGTACTTC.